The subject of this entry is one T cell receptor beta chain. Its antigen remains unknown. These data originate in a study of CD8 T cells in Susac syndrome. Study-wide points: Acknowledgment was made by the study that its TCR sequencing and HLA analysis involved a relatively small number of individuals.

Between the trimmed V and J ends, which lost 6 bases and 0 bases, there was a span of 14 bases. The CDR3 totals 15 residues. Sequencing of TCR beta was undertaken in CD8+ and CD4+ T cells derived from blood. Negative isolation was used for CD8+ and CD4+ T cells, and FACS enrichment was applied to TEMRA cells. Reverse transcription used about 0.5 to 1 ug RNA and random hexamers. An immunoSEQ multiplex PCR amplified TCR beta CDR3 over 54 Vbeta and 13 Jbeta. Each CDR3 protein gets one entry after TCRdb re-called the immunoSEQ multiplex PCR reads with MiXCR. Of some 300,000 distinct CDR3 sequences in the sample, 65% to 90% are singletons; the top ten hold 0.21%.

The TCR sequence derives from a human donor with multiple sclerosis. The V and J genes are TRBV12-3 or TRBV12-4 and TRBJ1-1, with D tentatively TRBD1 (5 bases). The specimen sequenced was CD8+ T cells from PBMCs. The CDR3 DNA follows: TGTGCCAGCAGCCCAGGAGGGACTTTGAACACTGAAGCTTTCTTT. Amino acids: CASSPGGTLNTEAFF.